The 22 T cell receptor beta chains given below trace back to one sample, sequenced in a study of blood T cell repertoires in COVID-19. Method: immunoSEQ multiplex PCR; TCRdb's copy keeps in-frame clones and lacks some. The table has over 450,000 clones, 89% seen once. Sequencing input: peripheral blood. These receptor sequences come from a man aged 18-30 years with COVID-19, enrolled during active disease.

This chain joins TRBV11-3 and TRBJ2-2; D may be TRBD2 (6 bases). The V end was cut by 4 bases, the J end by 4 bases, with 19 bases between. There are 17 residues in the CDR3. Germline assignment: CDR1 SGHNT and CDR2 YENEEA. CDR3 residues: CASSWKRGGRGTGELFF. The CDR3 nucleotides read TGTGCCAGCAGCTGGAAGAGGGGAGGCCGAGGCACCGGGGAGCTGTTTTTT. Drawing the rest from reference TRBV11-3 and TRBJ2-2, the complete variable domain is EAGVVQSPRYKIIEKKQPVAFWCNPISGHNTLYWYLQNLGQGPELLIRYENEEAVDDSQLPKDRFSAERLKGVDSTLKIQPAELGDSAVYLCASSWKRGGRGTGELFFGEGSRLTVL.

Comment on this clone: This CDR3 is also generated by other DNA sequences in the sample. The chain carries TRBV3-1 (or the pseudogene TRBV3-2) and TRBJ2-2; 8 bases agree with TRBD1. The germline V gene encodes CDR1 LGHDT and CDR2 YNNKEL (reference sequence). Unmatched junction bases numbered 3, after V lost 4 bases and J lost 5 bases. There are 14 residues in the CDR3. DNA for the CDR3: TGTGCCAGCAGCCCAGGACAGGGTACCGGGGAGCTGTTTTTT. Translating gives CASSPGQGTGELFF.

The genes are TRBV7-9 and TRBJ2-3; possible D gene TRBD1, 6 bases. The V gene's germline CDR1 is SEHNR and CDR2 FQNEAQ (reference sequence). V shed 1 base and J shed 3 bases, with 11 bases lying between them. The CDR3 has 15 amino acids. The CDR3 sequence: CASSLVQGTTDTQYF. CDR3 bases: TGTGCCAGCAGCTTAGTACAGGGTACTACAGATACGCAGTATTTT.

The chain couples TRBV6-5 to TRBJ2-7; D perhaps matches TRBD2 (6 bases). Germline V gives CDR1 MNHEY, CDR2 SVGAGI. The CDR3 covers 15 residues. The ends were cut back, 5 bases at V and 1 base at J, with 15 bases in the middle. Written as DNA, the CDR3 is TGTGCCAGCAGTCCCAGGTGGGGGGAGTCCTACGAGCAGTACTTC. Protein sequence: CASSPRWGESYEQYF.

Here the CDR3 reads CASSLDKSSPLHF. The CDR3 DNA is TGTGCCAGCAGTTTAGACAAGTCTTCACCCCTCCACTTT. The gene calls are TRBV6-5 and TRBJ1-6; D is unclear. Trimming took 4 bases from V and 9 from J, leaving 10 bases between them. This CDR3 region has 13 residues. CDR1 is MNHEY, CDR2 SVGAGI, per germline.

This chain connects TRBV2 to TRBJ2-5, with 9 bases identical to TRBD1. The trim removed 6 bases at V and 4 bases at J, leaving 3 bases unmatched. CDR1 and CDR2 (germline): SNHLY, FYNNEI. The CDR3 runs to 13 residues. CDR3 region: CASRADRGETQYF. DNA of the CDR3: TGTGCCAGCAGAGCGGACAGGGGAGAGACCCAGTACTTC.

Notes on this clone: The sample holds other DNA sequences that translate to the same CDR3. V gene TRBV18 combines with J gene TRBJ2-1, with 9 positions matching TRBD1. This CDR3 has 13 residues. The germline CDR1 and CDR2 sequences are KGHSH and LQKENI. The V gene end was trimmed by 2 bases and the J gene end by 7 bases; junction bases not matched to a gene: 0. The CDR3 loop reads CASSPGQGNEQFF. As DNA, the CDR3 is TGTGCCAGCTCACCAGGACAGGGGAATGAGCAGTTCTTC.

This clone appeared a few times. The DNA of the CDR3 is TGTGCCAGTAGTCCAGGGTCAGGAAACACCATATATTTT. It yields the protein CASSPGSGNTIYF. V and J are TRBV19 and TRBJ1-3, with D perhaps TRBD1 (5 bases). Germline CDR1 LNHDA, CDR2 SQIVND (reference sequence). The CDR3 runs to 13 residues. Trimming took off 5 bases at V and 4 bases at J, with 9 bases between the two ends. Combining the CDR3 with reference TRBV19 and TRBJ1-3 gives the whole variable domain DGGITQSPKYLFRKEGQNVTLSCEQNLNHDAMYWYRQDPGQGLRLIYYSQIVNDFQKGDIAEGYSVSREKKESFPLTVTSAQKNPTAFYLCASSPGSGNTIYFGEGSWLTVV.

A word on this clone: The germline gene is not matched at one end of the junction; a read error may be the cause. The V and J genes are TRBV29-1 and TRBJ2-1; 8 bases map to TRBD2. CDR3 length: 13 amino acids. Per the germline V gene, CDR1 is SQVTM and CDR2 is ANQGSEA. The CDR3 DNA sequence: TGCGGCGTAGCGGGGTCAGACTACAATGAGCAGTTCTTC. Amino acids: CGVAGSDYNEQFF.

The chain recombines TRBV25-1 with TRBJ2-5, with 8 positions matching TRBD2. Germline V gene sequence: CDR1 MGHDK, CDR2 SYGVNS. V shed 3 bases, J shed 5 bases, and the junction held 5 bases outside the gene matches. This CDR3 comprises 14 residues. The CDR3 loop reads CASSDAGGRETQYF. The CDR3 coding sequence is TGTGCCAGCAGTGATGCGGGGGGCCGGGAGACCCAGTACTTC. Filled out from reference TRBV25-1 and TRBJ2-5, the complete variable domain reads EADIYQTPRYLVIGTGKKITLECSQTMGHDKMYWYQQDPGMELHLIHYSYGVNSTEKGDLSSESTVSRIRTEHFPLTLESARPSHTSQYLCASSDAGGRETQYFGPGTRLLVL.

The chain is built from TRBV5-4 and TRBJ2-1; tentative D call: TRBD2 (5 bases). Germline CDR1 reads SGHNT; CDR2 reads YYREEE (reference sequence). V was clipped by 6 bases and J by 1 base, with 11 bases between them. The CDR3 spans 14 residues. The CDR3 bases are TGTGCCAGCAACCGGGATGCGTCCTACAATGAGCAGTTCTTC. It codes for CASNRDASYNEQFF.

This clone was seen only once. This chain connects TRBV21-1 to TRBJ1-6; TRBD1 is the table's D call and was not checked against the DNA. TRBV21-1 has pseudogene status. There are 16 residues in the CDR3. The CDR3 region has the DNA TGTGCCAGCAGTATAAGGGGGAGCCGGTATAATTCACCCCTCCACTTT. Its protein is CASSIRGSRYNSPLHF.

The chain recombines TRBV7-9 with TRBJ2-3; tentative D call: TRBD2 (5 bases). CDR3 length: 14 amino acids. Trimming left V 5 bases short and J 3 bases short, with 12 bases between. The germline V gene has CDR1 SEHNR and CDR2 FQNEAQ (reference sequence). The CDR3, as DNA: TGTGCCAGCAGCCCCCCGGTAGCGACAGATACGCAGTATTTT. It is translated as CASSPPVATDTQYF.

This sequence joins TRBV7-9 and TRBJ1-3; 8 bases are shared with TRBD1. The CDR3 sequence is 15 residues long. CDR1 is SEHNR and CDR2 is FQNEAQ in the germline V gene (reference sequence). With 5 bases clipped from V and 2 bases from J, the junction kept 5 bases outside the gene matches. This CDR3 is CASSPPTGAGNTIYF. CDR3 bases: TGTGCCAGCAGCCCCCCGACAGGGGCTGGAAACACCATATATTTT.

J is TRBJ2-3 and V is TRBV4-1; 9 bases are shared with TRBD2. Trimming took 4 bases from V and 2 from J; bases not matched to a gene: 7. Germline values: CDR1 MGHRA, CDR2 YSYEKL. The CDR3 totals 16 residues. CDR3 protein: CASSPLAGANTDTQYF. CDR3 in DNA: TGCGCCAGCAGCCCCTTAGCGGGGGCGAACACAGATACGCAGTATTTT.

This chain uses TRBV11-2 with TRBJ2-5, with TRBD1 matching over 9 bases. CDR3 length: 15 amino acids. The junction had 5 bases not matched to a gene; V was cut back by 5 bases and J by 1 base. In germline, CDR1 is SGHAT, CDR2 FQNNGV. CDR3 nucleotides: TGTGCCAGCAGCGTGACAGGGGGAGGCCAAGAGACCCAGTACTTC. Amino acids: CASSVTGGGQETQYF.

This clone was picked up a small number of times. The chain recombines TRBV5-6 with TRBJ1-1; 10 positions match TRBD1. Trimming at V came to 2 bases and at J to 8 bases, leaving 9 bases not matched to a gene. Germline values: CDR1 SGHDT, CDR2 YYEEEE. The CDR3 is 15 amino acids. The CDR3: CASSFAGWDRGEAFF. DNA of the CDR3: TGTGCCAGCAGCTTCGCGGGCTGGGACAGGGGAGAAGCTTTCTTT.

Only one count was recorded for this clone. The rearrangement joins TRBV6-5 to TRBJ2-1, with 7 bases matching TRBD2. Germline trimming cut 3 bases from V and 6 bases from J; bases unmatched to any gene: 8. CDR3 length: 15 residues. Per the germline V gene, CDR1 is MNHEY and CDR2 is SVGAGI. The CDR3 coding sequence is TGTGCCAGCAGTTATCCCGGACTAGTGGGCAATGAGCAGTTCTTC. Translating gives CASSYPGLVGNEQFF.

J is TRBJ2-7 and V is TRBV10-2, with 9 bases matching TRBD2. V was clipped by 9 bases and J by 6 bases; unmatched bases: 9. CDR1 and CDR2 (germline): WSHSY, SAAADI. CDR3 length: 13 amino acids. CDR3 region: CASLWSREGEQYF. The CDR3 DNA reads as TGCGCCAGTCTTTGGTCGCGGGAGGGCGAGCAGTACTTC.

The chain recombines TRBV5-5 with TRBJ2-1; the D gene is possibly TRBD2 (6 bases). V dropped 3 bases and J dropped 6 bases, with 19 bases sitting between them. CDR3 size: 16 residues. The V gene's germline CDR1 is SGHKS and CDR2 YYEKEE (reference sequence). CDR3 nucleotides: TGTGCCAGCAGCTATTCGATAGCGGAAGGTACCAATGAGCAGTTCTTC. It is translated as CASSYSIAEGTNEQFF.

J is TRBJ1-1 and V is TRBV6-5; the D gene is possibly TRBD1 (5 bases). V dropped 8 bases and J dropped 4 bases, with 14 bases sitting between them. This CDR3 is built from 13 residues. The germline V gene encodes CDR1 MNHEY and CDR2 SVGAGI. The CDR3 protein is CASVRTGGTEAFF. The CDR3 DNA sequence: TGTGCCAGCGTCCGGACCGGGGGCACTGAAGCTTTCTTT.

V usage is TRBV19 and J usage is TRBJ1-6, with D uncertain. This CDR3 is 14 amino acids long. Per germline, CDR1 LNHDA and CDR2 SQIVND (reference sequence). Trimming left V 3 bases short and J 5 bases short, with 8 bases between. The CDR3, as DNA: TGTGCCAGTAGTATTGTGCCGGATAATTCACCCCTCCACTTT. Its translation is CASSIVPDNSPLHF.